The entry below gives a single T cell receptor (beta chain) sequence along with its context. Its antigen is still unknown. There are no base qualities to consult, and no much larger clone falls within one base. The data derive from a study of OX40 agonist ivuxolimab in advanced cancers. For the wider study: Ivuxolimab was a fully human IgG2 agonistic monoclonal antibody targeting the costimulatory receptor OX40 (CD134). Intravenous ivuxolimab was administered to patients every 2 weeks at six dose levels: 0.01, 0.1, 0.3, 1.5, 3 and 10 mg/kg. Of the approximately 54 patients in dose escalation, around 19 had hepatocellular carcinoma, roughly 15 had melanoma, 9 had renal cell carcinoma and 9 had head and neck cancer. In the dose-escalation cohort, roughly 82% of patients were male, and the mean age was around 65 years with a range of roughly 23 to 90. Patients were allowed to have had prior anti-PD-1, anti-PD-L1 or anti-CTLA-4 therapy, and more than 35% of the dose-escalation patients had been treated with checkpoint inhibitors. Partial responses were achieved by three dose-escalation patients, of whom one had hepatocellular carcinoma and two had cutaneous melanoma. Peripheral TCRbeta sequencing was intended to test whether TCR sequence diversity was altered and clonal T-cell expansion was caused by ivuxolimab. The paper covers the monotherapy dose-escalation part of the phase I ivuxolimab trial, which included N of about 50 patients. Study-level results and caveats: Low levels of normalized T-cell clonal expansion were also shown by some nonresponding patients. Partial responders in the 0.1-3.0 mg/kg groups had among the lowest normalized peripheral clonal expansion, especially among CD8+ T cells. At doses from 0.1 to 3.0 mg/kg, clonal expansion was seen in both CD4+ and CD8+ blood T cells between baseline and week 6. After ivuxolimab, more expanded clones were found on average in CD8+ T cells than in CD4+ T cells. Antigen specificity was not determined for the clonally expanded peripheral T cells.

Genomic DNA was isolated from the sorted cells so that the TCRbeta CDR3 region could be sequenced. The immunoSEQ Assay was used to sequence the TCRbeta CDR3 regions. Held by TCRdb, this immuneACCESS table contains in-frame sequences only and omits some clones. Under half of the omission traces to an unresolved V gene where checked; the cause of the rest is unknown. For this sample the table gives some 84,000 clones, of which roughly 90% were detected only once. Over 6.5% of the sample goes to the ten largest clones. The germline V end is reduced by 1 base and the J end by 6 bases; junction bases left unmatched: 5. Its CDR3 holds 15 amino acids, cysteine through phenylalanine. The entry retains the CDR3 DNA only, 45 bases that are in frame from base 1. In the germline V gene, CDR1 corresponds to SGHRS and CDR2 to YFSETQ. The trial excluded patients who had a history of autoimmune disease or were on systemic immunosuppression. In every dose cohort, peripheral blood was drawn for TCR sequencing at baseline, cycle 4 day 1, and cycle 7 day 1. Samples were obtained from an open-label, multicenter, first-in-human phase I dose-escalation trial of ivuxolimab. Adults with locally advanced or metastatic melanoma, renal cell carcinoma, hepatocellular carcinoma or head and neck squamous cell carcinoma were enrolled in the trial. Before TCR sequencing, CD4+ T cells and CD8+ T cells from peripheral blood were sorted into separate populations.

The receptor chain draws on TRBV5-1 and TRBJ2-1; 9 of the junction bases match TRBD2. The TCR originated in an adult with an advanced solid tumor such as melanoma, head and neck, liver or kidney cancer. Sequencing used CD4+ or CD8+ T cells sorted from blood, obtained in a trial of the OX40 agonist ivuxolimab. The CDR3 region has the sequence CASSLSRGGPNEQFF. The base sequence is TGCGCCAGCAGCTTGTCGCGGGGGGGCCCCAATGAGCAGTTCTTC.